Listed below are T cell receptor beta chains from one sample, sequenced in a study of shared clonotypes between healthy human individuals. Sequenced by immunoSEQ multiplex PCR; TCRdb stores in-frame clones only, minus some. The sample records some 500,000 clones, approximately 94% being singletons. Sequencing used naive CD4+ T cells sorted from blood. The receptors originated from a woman aged 25 to 45 in good health. CDR3s include the opening cysteine and the closing phenylalanine or tryptophan. The order of the fields is V gene, J gene, CDR3 protein.

TRBV19	TRBJ1-2	CASKERDNNYGYTF
TRBV5-6	TRBJ2-7	CASSLLGEQYF
TRBV18	TRBJ2-7	CASSPSRGGAIYEQYF
TRBV5-1	TRBJ2-6	CASSLGVSGANVLTF
TRBV10-3	TRBJ2-7	CAIRLGTGAYEQYF
TRBV23-1	TRBJ1-5	CASSPISNQPQHF
TRBV10-2	TRBJ2-7	CASSRQLSSYEQYF
TRBV7-9	TRBJ2-7	CASSLVAGDTYEQYF
TRBV6-5	TRBJ1-3	CASSQQASGNTIYF
TRBV2	TRBJ1-5	CASSGQGRNQPQHF
TRBV19	TRBJ1-5	CASSIQSPGGLSNQPQHF
TRBV18	TRBJ2-6	CASSPVGTGMSNVLTF
TRBV19	TRBJ2-5	CASSTTGTSQETQYF
TRBV2	TRBJ1-2	CASSEAGQGPNYGYTF
TRBV4-1	TRBJ2-1	CASSQDPGSEKKQFF
TRBV7-9	TRBJ1-1	CASSLLEGTEAFF
TRBV5-4	TRBJ2-7	CASSSRTGFPYEQYF
TRBV6-1	TRBJ1-5	CASMRHSNQPQHF
TRBV11-3	TRBJ2-1	CASSPGTSGRVDEQFF
TRBV5-6	TRBJ2-1	CASSLGQGRIYNEQFF
TRBV11-2	TRBJ2-2	CASSVRGDRGPTGELFF
TRBV6-5	TRBJ2-7	CASSLDRGAYEQYF
TRBV2	TRBJ2-1	CASSARHNSYNEQFF
TRBV2	TRBJ2-7	CASRGGTGGEQYF
TRBV5-6	TRBJ2-2	CASSLIGHSGRDTGELFF
TRBV9	TRBJ1-1	CASSTRPTQAEAFF
TRBV18	TRBJ1-4	CASSPPNGATELFF
TRBV28	TRBJ1-5	CASSGVIQPQHF
TRBV5-7	TRBJ2-2	CASSLTRRDVHTGELFF
TRBV4-1	TRBJ2-1	CASSQAGDYNEQFF
TRBV9	TRBJ2-7	CASRPGLDLPYEQYF
TRBV7-2	TRBJ1-3	CASRSGTGSGNTIYF
TRBV5-4	TRBJ2-2	CASSLVSGSLTGELFF
TRBV27	TRBJ2-7	CASRPRQGRSYEQYF
TRBV7-9	TRBJ1-2	CASSLEDPYGYTF
TRBV14	TRBJ2-7	CASSQVRSSYEQYF
TRBV5-4	TRBJ2-7	CASSQGVAPPYEQYF
TRBV11-2	TRBJ1-2	CASSSGLYGYTF
TRBV4-2	TRBJ2-7	CASSQGGGSSHEQYF
TRBV4-1	TRBJ2-2	CASSQDRQGALGGELFF
TRBV9	TRBJ2-5	CASSTGLAQIKGETQYF
TRBV6-1	TRBJ1-5	CASSETGVGNNQPQHF
TRBV18	TRBJ2-1	CASSPPTGGRLDEQFF
TRBV7-8	TRBJ1-2	CASSLRFNYGYTF
TRBV28	TRBJ1-1	CASRPALVGSEAFF